This TCR beta chain comes out of a study of immune heterogeneity within non-small cell lung tumors. The overall study: Classification of the tumors gave a handful of squamous cell carcinomas, over nine non-squamous carcinomas and 1 not otherwise specified.

Bulk tumor genomic DNA (around 600 ng per sample) served as template. Several biopsies per primary tumor, spaced far apart, were taken during surgery. The study cohort was described as untreated, and its members had newly diagnosed non-small cell lung cancer. They went on to have curative surgery. Curative-intent surgery was being performed on the donors, who were patients newly diagnosed with non-small cell lung cancer. In its sample, this clonotype was seen many times. What it binds is not known. Study-level points and caveats: Significant yet moderate, the positive correlation between local T-cell clonality and local tumor mutational burden reached an R of around 0.3. Identical dominant CDR3 beta clonotypes showed recurrence across tumor sites within a patient, and site-unique high-frequency clones were also present.

Looked up from germline, CDR1 is SGHVS and CDR2 is FQNEAQ. With V trimmed by 3 bases and J by 4 bases, 5 bases remained unmatched. CDR3 length: 14 amino acids. Multiplex PCR amplified the TCR beta CDR3 region. Its first round ran for approximately 11 cycles with 32 V and 13 J primers. TCRdb recomputed calls from the multiplex PCR reads with MiXCR, one row per CDR3 protein. The sample carries about 21,000 distinct CDR3 sequences, around 30% recorded once. This TCR was sampled from a man aged 40-49 years with non-small cell lung cancer. The sequencing input was lung tumor tissue. The rearrangement links TRBV7-8 to TRBJ2-7, with 8 bases that match TRBD1. CDR3 DNA: TGTGCCAGCAGCTTCCTCGACAGGGGTTACGAGCAGTACTTC. Protein: CASSFLDRGYEQYF.